Shown below are 27 T cell receptor beta chains from a single sample sequenced in a study of graft-versus-host responses after intestinal transplantation. These receptors have no identified antigens. Sequencing used immunoSEQ multiplex PCR; TCRdb keeps in-frame clones, though not all of them. The sample yields about 86,000 clones, 88% seen once. This sample comprised unstimulated CD4+ T cells sorted from spleen or lymph node cells, obtained before transplant. The receptors were sampled from a human donor who was the organ donor for an intestinal transplant.

V and J are TRBV7-2 and TRBJ2-1, with TRBD1 as a possible D gene (6 bases). V dropped 5 bases and J dropped 4 bases, with 18 bases sitting between them. CDR1 and CDR2 (germline): SGHTA, FQGNSA. CDR3 length: 16 amino acids. The CDR3 is CASSITSGVLYNEQFF. In DNA form, the CDR3 reads TGTGCCAGCAGCATAACTTCAGGGGTTCTATACAATGAGCAGTTCTTC.

The V gene is TRBV7-9, the J gene TRBJ1-1; 9 bases map to TRBD1. The CDR3 covers 18 residues. The germline gives CDR1 SEHNR, CDR2 FQNEAQ (reference sequence). V shed 4 bases and J 1 base; nucleotides not matched to a gene: 13. The CDR3 nucleotides read TGTGCCAGCAGCTCCCAGGGAGGGGACAGGGAAACGAACACTGAAGCTTTCTTT. Its translation: CASSSQGGDRETNTEAFF.

This rearrangement joins TRBV11-2 to TRBJ2-5, with a tentative D call TRBD2 (5 bases). CDR1 and CDR2 from the germline V gene are SGHAT and FQNNGV. CDR3 size: 14 residues. V lost 6 bases and J 5 bases, leaving 16 bases between the germline ends. CDR3 sequence (DNA): TGTGCCAGCAGGATGCGGGCAGGCGGGGAGACCCAGTACTTC. It translates to CASRMRAGGETQYF.

This chain joins TRBV19 and TRBJ1-4; 7 bases match TRBD1. This CDR3 comprises 14 residues. The J segment lost 5 bases and the V segment lost 6 bases, leaving 6 bases of the junction unmatched. The germline V gene has CDR1 LNHDA and CDR2 SQIVND (reference sequence). The chain's CDR3 is CASSDRAPNEKLFF. The DNA of the CDR3 is TGTGCCAGTAGCGACAGGGCTCCAAATGAAAAACTGTTTTTT.

This clone was seen a few times. The chain uses TRBV11-3 and TRBJ1-2; perhaps TRBD1 as D (5 bases). CDR3 size: 12 residues. The germline CDR1 and CDR2 sequences are SGHNT and YENEEA. V shed 4 bases and J shed 5 bases, with 8 bases lying between them. CDR3 coding DNA: TGTGCCAGCAGCTATGGGGCTTATGGCTACACCTTC. Translated, it gives CASSYGAYGYTF.

The chain is built from TRBV18 and TRBJ2-7, with TRBD1 matching over 9 bases. The V and J ends lost 2 bases and 6 bases, in that order; junction bases with no gene match: 5. Germline V CDR1 and CDR2: KGHSH, LQKENI. This CDR3 is 14 amino acids long. CDR3 sequence reads: CASSPFGTGTEQYF. The CDR3 DNA sequence: TGTGCCAGCTCACCATTCGGGACAGGGACCGAGCAGTACTTC. Using reference TRBV18 and TRBJ2-7 for the parts outside the CDR3, the full variable domain is NAGVMQNPRHLVRRRGQEARLRCSPMKGHSHVYWYRQLPEEGLKFMVYLQKENIIDESGMPKERFSAEFPKEGPSILRIQQVVRGDSAAYFCASSPFGTGTEQYFGPGTRLTVT.

The CDR3 nucleotides are TGTGCCAGCAGCTATGGGGACAGCGACAATCAGCCCCAGCATTTT. Its protein is CASSYGDSDNQPQHF. The chain employs TRBV7-2 and TRBJ1-5; 7 bases line up with TRBD1. Germline trimming cut 4 bases from V and 3 bases from J; bases unmatched to any gene: 6. Germline V gives CDR1 SGHTA, CDR2 FQGNSA. This CDR3 has 15 residues. The full variable domain, completed using reference TRBV7-2 and TRBJ1-5, is GAGVSQSPSNKVTEKGKDVELRCDPISGHTALYWYRQSLGQGLEFLIYFQGNSAPDKSGLPSDRFSAERTGGSVSTLTIQRTQQEDSAVYLCASSYGDSDNQPQHFGDGTRLSIL.

In this sample, this clone turned up once. The chain recombines TRBV7-3 with TRBJ2-3, with D possibly being TRBD2 (6 bases). The length of the CDR3 is 16 residues. Germline loops: CDR1 SGHTA, CDR2 FQGTGA. Trimming removed 2 bases at V and 0 bases at J, with 12 bases between. CDR3 nucleotide sequence: TGTGCCAGCAGCTTATCCCCCGGGACTAGCACAGATACGCAGTATTTT. This encodes CASSLSPGTSTDTQYF. The variable domain in full, with the rest retrieved from reference TRBV7-3 and TRBJ2-3, is GAGVSQTPSNKVTEKGKYVELRCDPISGHTALYWYRQSLGQGPEFLIYFQGTGAADDSGLPNDRFFAVRPEGSVSTLKIQRTERGDSAVYLCASSLSPGTSTDTQYFGPGTRLTVL.

The V gene is TRBV29-1, the J gene TRBJ1-2; TRBD1 agrees at 7 bases. Germline-derived CDR1 and CDR2 are SQVTM and ANQGSEA. The CDR3 is 15 residues long. V lost 4 bases and J lost 4; bases outside the gene matches: 12. The CDR3 DNA sequence: TGCAGCGTTGGGGCCTCCGGGACAGCTATCTATGGCTACACCTTC. Amino acids: CSVGASGTAIYGYTF.

This clone occurred a few times. This rearrangement joins TRBV6-1 to TRBJ2-2; 7 nucleotides align to TRBD2. The V segment lost 0 bases and the J segment 7 bases; nucleotides outside the gene matches: 5. Germline values: CDR1 MNHNS, CDR2 SASEGT. This CDR3 is 15 amino acids long. This CDR3 is CASSEAAGEVGELFF. The CDR3 region has the DNA TGTGCCAGCAGTGAAGCCGCGGGAGAGGTCGGGGAGCTGTTTTTT.

The chain links TRBV19 to TRBJ1-1, with D uncertain. CDR1 is LNHDA, CDR2 SQIVND, per germline (reference sequence). The CDR3 totals 13 residues. Trimming removed 7 bases from V and 1 base from J, with 10 bases in between. CDR3 residues: CASKFRGNTEAFF. CDR3 in DNA: TGTGCCAGTAAGTTTCGGGGGAACACTGAAGCTTTCTTT.

The gene calls are TRBV7-6 and TRBJ2-5; 7 nucleotides match TRBD2. Germline assignment: CDR1 SGHVS and CDR2 FNYEAQ. This CDR3 has 14 amino acids. V shed 1 base and J 4 bases; nucleotides not matched to a gene: 3. CDR3 protein: CASSLVGRGETQYF. CDR3 DNA sequence: TGTGCCAGCAGCTTAGTTGGGAGGGGAGAGACCCAGTACTTC.

V and J are TRBV11-1 and TRBJ1-1, with D uncertain. The CDR3 runs 13 residues. CDR1 and CDR2 from the germline V gene are SGHAT and FQDESV (reference sequence). The V gene lost 3 bases and the J gene lost 4 bases, with 9 bases spanning the gap. The CDR3 here is CASSLRHITEAFF. The CDR3, as DNA: TGTGCCAGCAGCTTGAGACATATCACTGAAGCTTTCTTT. Full variable domain (missing parts from reference TRBV11-1 and TRBJ1-1): EAEVAQSPRYKITEKSQAVAFWCDPISGHATLYWYRQILGQGPELLVQFQDESVVDDSQLPKDRFSAERLKGVDSTLKIQPAELGDSAMYLCASSLRHITEAFFGQGTRLTVV.

The CDR3 nucleotides are TGCGCCAGCAGTCAGGGGCGGCGGAGCAATCAGCCCCAGCATTTT. Its translation: CASSQGRRSNQPQHF. This chain uses TRBV23-1 with TRBJ1-5; weak D call: TRBD1 (5 bases). TRBV23-1 is an ORF for which the function is uncertain. The V and J ends lost 3 bases and 1 base respectively, with 10 bases between them. The CDR3 runs 15 residues.

This chain connects TRBV6-5 to TRBJ1-2; D ambiguous. The V gene's germline CDR1 is MNHEY and CDR2 SVGAGI. The CDR3 runs 11 residues. The germline V and J ends were trimmed by 6 bases and 4 bases, with 6 bases remaining between them. The CDR3 DNA reads TGTGCCAGCAGGAACGGCTATGGCTACACCTTC. Translating gives CASRNGYGYTF.

The chain links TRBV9 to TRBJ2-7; a weak D match, TRBD1 (5 bases). CDR3 length equals 15 residues. Germline V gene lookup returns CDR1 SGDLS and CDR2 YYNGEE. Trimming pared 4 bases from V and 4 bases from J, leaving 18 bases between. The CDR3 here is CASSPGRGPLYEQYF. The CDR3 nucleotides read TGTGCCAGCAGCCCCGGTAGGGGTCCCCTATACGAGCAGTACTTC.

This chain joins TRBV30 and TRBJ1-5; TRBD1 matches at 7 bases. The CDR3 runs to 14 residues. V dropped 2 bases and J dropped 4; count of bases not matched to a gene: 5. Germline V gene sequence: CDR1 GTSNPN, CDR2 SVGIG (reference sequence). For the CDR3, the DNA is TGTGCCTGGAGTTGGGACAGCTTTAATCAGCCCCAGCATTTT. Translating gives CAWSWDSFNQPQHF.

This clone showed up just once. The genes are TRBV5-5 and TRBJ1-3; D is ambiguous. Germline V CDR1 and CDR2: SGHKS, YYEKEE (reference sequence). The CDR3 is 14 residues long. Trimming removed 1 base at V and 2 bases at J, with 7 bases between. As DNA, the CDR3 is TGTGCCAGCAGCTTGACCGGGGCTGGAAACACCATATATTTT. Translation: CASSLTGAGNTIYF.

CDR3 residues: CASSQGNTGPLRETQYF. CDR3 nucleotides: TGCGCCAGCAGCCAAGGGAACACGGGTCCCCTGAGGGAGACCCAGTACTTC. V is TRBV4-1 and J is TRBJ2-5, with unresolved D. This CDR3 has 17 residues. Trimming took off 1 base at V and 5 bases at J, with 20 bases between the two ends. Per the germline V gene, CDR1 is MGHRA and CDR2 is YSYEKL.

The chain joins TRBV5-8 to TRBJ2-2, with 9 bases matching TRBD1. The CDR3 totals 16 residues. Germline trimming cut 0 bases from V and 7 bases from J; bases unmatched to any gene: 7. Germline V CDR1 and CDR2: SGHTS, YDEGEE. The CDR3 here is CASSLEWGQGSGELFF. The CDR3 nucleotides read TGTGCCAGCAGCTTGGAATGGGGACAGGGCAGCGGGGAGCTGTTTTTT.

V gene TRBV6-6 combines with J gene TRBJ2-1; TRBD1 matches 10 bases. The CDR3 totals 14 residues. From germline, CDR1 is MNHNY and CDR2 SVGAGI (reference sequence). With 0 bases clipped from V and 14 bases from J, the junction kept 7 bases outside the gene matches. CDR3: CASSYSNLDRGKFF. Written as DNA, the CDR3 is TGTGCCAGCAGTTACTCGAACCTGGACAGGGGGAAGTTCTTC.

The J gene is TRBJ2-6, the V gene TRBV12-5; D ambiguous. V lost 1 base and J 0 bases, leaving 4 bases between the germline ends. Germline lookup yields CDR1 LGHNT and CDR2 FRNRAP. The CDR3 contains 15 residues. This CDR3 is CASGLGHSGANVLTF. The CDR3 region has the DNA TGTGCTAGTGGTTTGGGACACTCTGGGGCCAACGTCCTGACTTTC. The full variable domain, completed using reference TRBV12-5 and TRBJ2-6, is DARVTQTPRHKVTEMGQEVTMRCQPILGHNTVFWYRQTMMQGLELLAYFRNRAPLDDSGMPKDRFSAEMPDATLATLKIQPSEPRDSAVYFCASGLGHSGANVLTFGAGSRLTVL.

The V call is TRBV18, the J call TRBJ2-2; D gene unclear. Germline values: CDR1 KGHSH, CDR2 LQKENI. V lost 6 bases and J lost 2, with 4 bases in between. The length of the CDR3 is 12 residues. The CDR3 bases are TGTGCCAGCTCTACAAACACCGGGGAGCTGTTTTTT. Translated: CASSTNTGELFF.

V usage is TRBV4-1 and J usage is TRBJ1-1; 9 bases match TRBD1. Germline CDR1 and CDR2: MGHRA and YSYEKL. The CDR3 length is 15 residues. With 8 bases clipped from V and 3 bases from J, the junction kept 10 bases outside the gene matches. CDR3 coding DNA: TGCGCCAGCCGAAACCTCCGGGACAGGGACACTGAAGCTTTCTTT. Amino acid sequence: CASRNLRDRDTEAFF.

The chain couples TRBV5-5 to TRBJ1-1; D remains ambiguous. The germline gives CDR1 SGHKS, CDR2 YYEKEE (reference sequence). V was cut by 4 bases and J by 5 bases, with 18 bases left in between. CDR3 length equals 15 residues. The CDR3 DNA reads as TGTGCCAGCAGCCGCTCGGACTCTAGCTCGACTGAAGCTTTCTTT. Amino acids: CASSRSDSSSTEAFF.

The chain employs TRBV13 and TRBJ2-1; TRBD1 might be the D (7 bases). Trimming took 5 bases from V and 7 from J, leaving 21 bases between them. CDR3 length: 16 residues. Germline V gene data show CDR1 as PRHDT and CDR2 as FYEKMQ (reference sequence). The CDR3 sequence is CASSRRGQGVRNEQFF. The CDR3 nucleotides read TGTGCCAGCAGCCGCCGGGGGCAGGGGGTAAGGAATGAGCAGTTCTTC. Filled out from reference TRBV13 and TRBJ2-1, the complete variable domain reads AAGVIQSPRHLIKEKRETATLKCYPIPRHDTVYWYQQGPGQDPQFLISFYEKMQSDKGSIPDRFSAQQFSDYHSELNMSSLELGDSALYFCASSRRGQGVRNEQFFGPGTRLTVL.

For this clone: The sample contains more than one DNA sequence encoding this CDR3. V is TRBV29-1 and J is TRBJ2-3; 8 bases match TRBD2. In germline, CDR1 is SQVTM, CDR2 ANQGSEA. J gave up 6 bases and V 7 bases, and 9 bases lay outside the gene matches. The CDR3 totals 13 residues. CDR3 in DNA: TGCAGCGGACGACCCGGCGGGAGGGATACGCAGTATTTT. Amino acid sequence: CSGRPGGRDTQYF.